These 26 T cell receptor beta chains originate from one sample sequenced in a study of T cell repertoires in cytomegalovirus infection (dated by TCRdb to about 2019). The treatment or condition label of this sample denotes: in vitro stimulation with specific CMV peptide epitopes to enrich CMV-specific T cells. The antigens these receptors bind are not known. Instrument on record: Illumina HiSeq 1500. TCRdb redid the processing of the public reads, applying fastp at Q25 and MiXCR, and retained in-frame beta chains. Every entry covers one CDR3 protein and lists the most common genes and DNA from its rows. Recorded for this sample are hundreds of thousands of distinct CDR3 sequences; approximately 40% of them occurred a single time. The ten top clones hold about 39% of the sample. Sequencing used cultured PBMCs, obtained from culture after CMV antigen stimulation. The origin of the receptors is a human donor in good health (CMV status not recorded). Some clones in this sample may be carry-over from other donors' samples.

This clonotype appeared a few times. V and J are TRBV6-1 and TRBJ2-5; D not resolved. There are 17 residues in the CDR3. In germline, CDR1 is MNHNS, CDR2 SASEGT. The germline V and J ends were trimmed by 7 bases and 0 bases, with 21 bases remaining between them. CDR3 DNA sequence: TGTGCCAGCACTAAAAGGGCAGTCGCCCCGTACCAAGAGACCCAGTACTTC. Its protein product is CASTKRAVAPYQETQYF.

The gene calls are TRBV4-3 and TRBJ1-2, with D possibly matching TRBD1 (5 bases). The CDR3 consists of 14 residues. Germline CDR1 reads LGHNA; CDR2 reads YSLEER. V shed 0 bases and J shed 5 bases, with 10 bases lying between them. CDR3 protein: CASSQDGGGYGYTF. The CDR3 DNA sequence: TGCGCCAGCAGCCAAGACGGGGGGGGATATGGCTACACCTTC.

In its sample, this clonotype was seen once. The CDR3 region has the DNA TGTGCCACCAGTGAATCGGGGGCGCCCGGCTACACCTTC. Translating it yields CATSESGAPGYTF. The V and J genes are TRBV24-1 and TRBJ1-2, with D maybe TRBD1 (6 bases). CDR1 KGHDR and CDR2 SFDVKD come from the germline V gene. V lost 4 bases, J lost 8 bases, and 13 bases lay in between. The CDR3 is 13 amino acids.

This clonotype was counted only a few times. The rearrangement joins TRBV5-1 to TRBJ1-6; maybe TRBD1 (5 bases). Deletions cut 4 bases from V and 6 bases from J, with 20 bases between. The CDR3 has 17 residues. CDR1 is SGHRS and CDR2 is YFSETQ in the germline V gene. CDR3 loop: CASSPRGPLQGNSPLHF. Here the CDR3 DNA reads TGCGCCAGCAGCCCGCGCGGACCCCTCCAGGGTAATTCACCCCTCCACTTT.

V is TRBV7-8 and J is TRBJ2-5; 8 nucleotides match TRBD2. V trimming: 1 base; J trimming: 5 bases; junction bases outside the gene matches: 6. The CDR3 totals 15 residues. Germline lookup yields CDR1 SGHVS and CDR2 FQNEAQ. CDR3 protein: CASSLGASGHETQYF. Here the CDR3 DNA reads TGTGCCAGCAGCTTAGGGGCTAGCGGGCATGAGACCCAGTACTTC.

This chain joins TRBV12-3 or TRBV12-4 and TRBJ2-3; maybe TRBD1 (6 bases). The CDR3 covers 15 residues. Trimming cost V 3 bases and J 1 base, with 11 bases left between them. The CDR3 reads CASSFPWTGTDTQYF. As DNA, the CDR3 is TGTGCCAGCAGTTTCCCTTGGACAGGCACAGATACGCAGTATTTT.

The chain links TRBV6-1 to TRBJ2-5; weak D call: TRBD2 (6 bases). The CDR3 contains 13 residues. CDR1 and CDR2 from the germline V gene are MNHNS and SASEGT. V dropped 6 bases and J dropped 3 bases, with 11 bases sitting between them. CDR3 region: CASRAREKETQYF. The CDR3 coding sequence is TGTGCCAGCAGGGCCCGGGAGAAAGAGACCCAGTACTTC.

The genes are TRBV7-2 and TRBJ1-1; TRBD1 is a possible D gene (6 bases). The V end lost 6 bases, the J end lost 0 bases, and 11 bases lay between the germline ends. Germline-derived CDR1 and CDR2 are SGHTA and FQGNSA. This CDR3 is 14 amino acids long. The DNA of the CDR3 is TGTGCCAGCAGTAAAGGGACATTGAACACTGAAGCTTTCTTT. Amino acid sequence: CASSKGTLNTEAFF.

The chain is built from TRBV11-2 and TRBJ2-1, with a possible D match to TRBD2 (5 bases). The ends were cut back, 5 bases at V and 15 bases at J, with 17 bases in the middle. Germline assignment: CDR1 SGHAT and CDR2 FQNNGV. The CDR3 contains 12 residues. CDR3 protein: CASSPPRGAGFF. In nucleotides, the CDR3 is TGTGCCAGCAGCCCCCCTCGGGGAGCCGGGTTCTTC.

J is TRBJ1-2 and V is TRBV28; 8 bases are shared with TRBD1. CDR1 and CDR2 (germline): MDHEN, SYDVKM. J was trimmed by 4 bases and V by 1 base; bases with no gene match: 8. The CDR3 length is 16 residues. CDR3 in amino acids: CASSLFQGALFYGYTF. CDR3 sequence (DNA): TGTGCCAGCAGTTTATTTCAGGGGGCTCTTTTCTATGGCTACACCTTC.

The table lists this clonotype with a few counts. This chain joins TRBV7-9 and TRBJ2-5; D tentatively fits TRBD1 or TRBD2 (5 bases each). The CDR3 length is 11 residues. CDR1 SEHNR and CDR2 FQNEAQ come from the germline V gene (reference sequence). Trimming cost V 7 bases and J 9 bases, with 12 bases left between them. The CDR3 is CASTPGGAQYF. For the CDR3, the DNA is TGTGCCAGCACCCCTGGGGGAGCCCAGTACTTC.

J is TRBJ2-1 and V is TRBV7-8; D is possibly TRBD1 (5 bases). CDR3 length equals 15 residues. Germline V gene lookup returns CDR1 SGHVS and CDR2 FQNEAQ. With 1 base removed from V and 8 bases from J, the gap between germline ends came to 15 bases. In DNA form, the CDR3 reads TGTGCCAGCAGCTTAGTTCCAGGGCCGGGCGATGAGCAGTTCTTC. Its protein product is CASSLVPGPGDEQFF.

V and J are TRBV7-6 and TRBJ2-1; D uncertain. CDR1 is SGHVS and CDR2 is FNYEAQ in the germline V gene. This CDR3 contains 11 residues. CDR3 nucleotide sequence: TGTGTGGCCCGCAACTACAATGAGCAGTTCTTC. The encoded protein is CVARNYNEQFF.

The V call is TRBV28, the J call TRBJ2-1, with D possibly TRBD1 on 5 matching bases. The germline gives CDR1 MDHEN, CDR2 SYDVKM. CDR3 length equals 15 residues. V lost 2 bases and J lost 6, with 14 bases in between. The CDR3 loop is CASSLPPGSGNEQFF. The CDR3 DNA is TGTGCCAGCAGTTTACCCCCAGGGTCCGGCAATGAGCAGTTCTTC.

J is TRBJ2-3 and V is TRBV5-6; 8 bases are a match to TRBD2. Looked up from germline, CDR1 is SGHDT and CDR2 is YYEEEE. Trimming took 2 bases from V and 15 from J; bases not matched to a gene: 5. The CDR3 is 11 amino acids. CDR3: CASSFGLAAYF. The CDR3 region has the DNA TGTGCCAGCAGCTTCGGACTAGCCGCCTATTTT.

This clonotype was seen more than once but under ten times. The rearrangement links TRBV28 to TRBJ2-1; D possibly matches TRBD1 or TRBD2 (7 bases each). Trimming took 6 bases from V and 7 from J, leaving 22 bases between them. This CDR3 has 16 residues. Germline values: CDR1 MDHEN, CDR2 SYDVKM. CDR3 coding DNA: TGTGCCAGCAGCCGAGGCGGGGGCTCAGGGGGGAATGAGCAGTTCTTC. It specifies CASSRGGGSGGNEQFF. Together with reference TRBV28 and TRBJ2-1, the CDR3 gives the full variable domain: DVKVTQSSRYLVKRTGEKVFLECVQDMDHENMFWYRQDPGLGLRLIYFSYDVKMKEKGDIPEGYSVSREKKERFSLILESASTNQTSMYLCASSRGGGSGGNEQFFGPGTRLTVL.

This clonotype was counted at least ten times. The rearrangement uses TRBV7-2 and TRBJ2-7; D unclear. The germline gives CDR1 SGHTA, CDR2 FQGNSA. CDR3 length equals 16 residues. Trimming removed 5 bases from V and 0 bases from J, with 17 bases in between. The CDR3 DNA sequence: TGTGCCAGCAGCCCCCTTGTCGCAGTGGGCTCCTACGAGCAGTACTTC. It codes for CASSPLVAVGSYEQYF.

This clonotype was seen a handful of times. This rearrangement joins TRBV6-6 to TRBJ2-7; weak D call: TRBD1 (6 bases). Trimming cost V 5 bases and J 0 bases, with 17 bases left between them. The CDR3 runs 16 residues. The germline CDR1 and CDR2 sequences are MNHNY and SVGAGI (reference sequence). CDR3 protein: CASSVLDRSYSYEQYF. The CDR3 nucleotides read TGTGCCAGCAGTGTCCTGGACAGATCCTACTCCTACGAGCAGTACTTC.

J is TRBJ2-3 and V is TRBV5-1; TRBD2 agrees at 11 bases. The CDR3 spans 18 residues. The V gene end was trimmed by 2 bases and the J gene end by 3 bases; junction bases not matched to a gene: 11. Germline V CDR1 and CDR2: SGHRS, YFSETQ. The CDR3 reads CASSLIPLAGVGTDTQYF. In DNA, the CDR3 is TGCGCCAGCAGCTTAATCCCACTAGCGGGAGTAGGTACAGATACGCAGTATTTT.

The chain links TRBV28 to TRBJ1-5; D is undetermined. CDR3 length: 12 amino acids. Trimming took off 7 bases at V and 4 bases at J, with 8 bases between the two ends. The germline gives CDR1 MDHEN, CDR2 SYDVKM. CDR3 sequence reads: CASKRLNQPQHF. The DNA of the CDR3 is TGTGCCAGCAAACGACTTAATCAGCCCCAGCATTTT.

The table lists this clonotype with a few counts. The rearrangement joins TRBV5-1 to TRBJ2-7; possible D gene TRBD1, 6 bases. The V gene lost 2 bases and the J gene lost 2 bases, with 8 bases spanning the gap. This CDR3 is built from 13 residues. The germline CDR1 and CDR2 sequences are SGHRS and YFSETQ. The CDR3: CASSFRQAYEQYF. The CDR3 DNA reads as TGCGCCAGCAGCTTCCGACAGGCCTACGAGCAGTACTTC.

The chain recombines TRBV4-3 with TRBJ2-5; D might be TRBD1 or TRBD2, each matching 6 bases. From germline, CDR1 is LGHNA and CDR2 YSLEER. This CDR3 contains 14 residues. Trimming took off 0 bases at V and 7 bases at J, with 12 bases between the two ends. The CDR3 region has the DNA TGCGCCAGCAGCCAAGACGACGGAGGGGGGACCCAGTACTTC. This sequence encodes CASSQDDGGGTQYF.

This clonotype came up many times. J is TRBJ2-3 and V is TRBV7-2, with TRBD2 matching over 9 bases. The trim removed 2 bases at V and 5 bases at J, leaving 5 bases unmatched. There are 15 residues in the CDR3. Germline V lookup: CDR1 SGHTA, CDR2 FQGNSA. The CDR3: CASSLSVAGVDTQYF. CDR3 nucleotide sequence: TGTGCCAGCAGCTTAAGTGTAGCGGGGGTAGATACGCAGTATTTT. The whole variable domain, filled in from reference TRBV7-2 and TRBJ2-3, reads GAGVSQSPSNKVTEKGKDVELRCDPISGHTALYWYRQSLGQGLEFLIYFQGNSAPDKSGLPSDRFSAERTGGSVSTLTIQRTQQEDSAVYLCASSLSVAGVDTQYFGPGTRLTVL.

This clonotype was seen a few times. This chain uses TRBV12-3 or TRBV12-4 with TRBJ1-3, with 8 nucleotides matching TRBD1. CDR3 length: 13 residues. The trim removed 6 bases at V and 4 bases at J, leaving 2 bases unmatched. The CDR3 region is CASRGTGGNTIYF. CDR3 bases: TGTGCCAGCAGGGGGACAGGAGGAAACACCATATATTTT.

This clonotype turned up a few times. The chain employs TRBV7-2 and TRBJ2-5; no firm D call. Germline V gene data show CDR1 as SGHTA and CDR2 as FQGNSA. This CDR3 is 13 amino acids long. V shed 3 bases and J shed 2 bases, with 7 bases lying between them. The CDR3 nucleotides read TGTGCCAGCAGCTTTTCCTGGCAAGAGACCCAGTACTTC. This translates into CASSFSWQETQYF.

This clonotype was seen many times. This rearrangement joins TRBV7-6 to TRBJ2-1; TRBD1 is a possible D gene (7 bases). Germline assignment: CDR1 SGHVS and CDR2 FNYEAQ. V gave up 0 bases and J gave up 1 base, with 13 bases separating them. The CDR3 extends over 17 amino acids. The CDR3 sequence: CASSLAGPGGSYNEQFF. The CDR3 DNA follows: TGTGCCAGCAGCTTAGCGGGGCCAGGGGGGTCCTACAATGAGCAGTTCTTC.